This T cell receptor beta chain emerged from a study of beta chain features in type 1 diabetes. The study, taken as a whole, reports: Junctions at VDJ sites from type 1 diabetes patients had fewer insertions and more deletions.

The authors obtained over 98% purity in all sorted populations. As every portion of the isolated RNA was reverse transcribed, the sequencing read expressed TCRB transcripts. Assay: immunoSEQ multiplex PCR; the TCRdb copy retains only in-frame clones and omits some. This table has about 290,000 clones, about 8.5% appearing once. As regards this clone: Its antigen is undetermined.

CDR1 and CDR2 (germline): MNHEY, SMNVEV (reference sequence). After removal of 1 base from V and 5 bases from J, the junction contained 7 bases not matched to a gene. The CDR3 loop spans 16 amino acids. The receptor's source is a woman aged 18-35 years in good health. The source material was central memory CD4+ T cells from blood. This rearrangement joins TRBV27 to TRBJ2-1; 8 nucleotides match TRBD2. The CDR3 DNA sequence: TGTGCCAGCAGTTTATTAACTAGCGGTAGCGACAATGAGCAGTTCTTC. Protein: CASSLLTSGSDNEQFF.